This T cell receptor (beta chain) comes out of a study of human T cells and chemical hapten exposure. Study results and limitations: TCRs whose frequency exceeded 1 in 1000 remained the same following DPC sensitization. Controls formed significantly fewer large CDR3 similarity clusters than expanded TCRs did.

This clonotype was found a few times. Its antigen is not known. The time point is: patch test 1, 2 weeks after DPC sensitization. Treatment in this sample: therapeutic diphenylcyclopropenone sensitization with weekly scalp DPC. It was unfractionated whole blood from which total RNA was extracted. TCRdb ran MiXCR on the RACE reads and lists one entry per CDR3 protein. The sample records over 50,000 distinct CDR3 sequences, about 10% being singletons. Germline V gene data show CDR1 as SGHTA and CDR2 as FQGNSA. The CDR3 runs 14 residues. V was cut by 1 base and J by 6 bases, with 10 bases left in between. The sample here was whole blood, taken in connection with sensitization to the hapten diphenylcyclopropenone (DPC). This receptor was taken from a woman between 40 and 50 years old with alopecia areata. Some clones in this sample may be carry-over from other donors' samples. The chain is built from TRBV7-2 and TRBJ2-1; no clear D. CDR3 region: CASSLDSYSNEQFF. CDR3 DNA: TGTGCCAGCAGCTTAGATTCGTACAGCAATGAGCAGTTCTTC.